What follows describes a single T cell receptor beta chain. As yet, its antigen is unknown. This sample was taken from a study of shared clonotypes between healthy human individuals. Study-wide results and caveats: Despite large depth, rarefaction showed incomplete sorted-subset sequencing. Relative to their counterparts shared across all four donors, non-shared clonotypes exhibited diminished generation probabilities.

Trimming took off 4 bases at V and 2 bases at J, with 9 bases between the two ends. Germline lookup yields CDR1 SGHRS and CDR2 YFSETQ. This CDR3 has 13 residues. Replicate PCRs from sorted subsets contained 200 ng DNA, which is some 29,000 T cell genomes. In the study's own analysis: Filtering of immunoSEQ junctional sequences could not match full-length read filtering. Data came from immunoSEQ multiplex PCR; TCRdb stores just in-frame clones and leaves some out. V and J calls plus clone size are reproduced from that table; the DNA served to infer D and trimming. The table shows hundreds of thousands of clones, with over 70% occurring only once.

This clonotype was sampled from a young man in good health. Sequencing used memory CD4+ T cells sorted from blood. The subset denotes: CD45RA-negative fraction. The chain employs TRBV5-1 and TRBJ1-1, with D unclear. The CDR3 protein is CASSPGSNTEAFF. CDR3 nucleotide sequence: TGCGCCAGCAGCCCGGGGAGTAACACTGAAGCTTTCTTT.